The entry below gives a single T cell receptor beta chain sequence along with its context. These data belong to a study of blood T cell repertoires in COVID-19. On the study more broadly: Samples representing acute and convalescent COVID-19 were sourced from the United States, Italy and Spain. Nucleic acid was either cDNA or gDNA, and it came from T cells, B-cell-depleted T cells, or PBMCs.

Trimming stripped 0 bases from V and 4 bases from J, with 7 bases between. In germline, CDR1 is LNHDA, CDR2 SQIVND (reference sequence). This CDR3 has 14 amino acids. Authors' methods: Reference gene primer amplification gave nucleated cell count estimates. The table came from immunoSEQ multiplex PCR; TCRdb's copy has only in-frame clones and leaves some out. The V and J calls and clone size come from that table; D and trimming were worked out from the DNA. The data contain approximately 58,000 clones, approximately 82% of them seen just once; the ten biggest clones take up approximately 5.6%. Sequencing was carried out using peripheral blood. The source is a woman aged 55 to 70 with acute or convalescent COVID-19. This rearrangement joins TRBV19 to TRBJ1-5; no definite D call. The CDR3 protein is CASSIDPYNQPQHF. The CDR3 DNA reads as TGTGCCAGTAGTATAGACCCTTATAATCAGCCCCAGCATTTT. Looking up the rest from reference TRBV19 and TRBJ1-5 gives the full variable domain: DGGITQSPKYLFRKEGQNVTLSCEQNLNHDAMYWYRQDPGQGLRLIYYSQIVNDFQKGDIAEGYSVSREKKESFPLTVTSAQKNPTAFYLCASSIDPYNQPQHFGDGTRLSIL.